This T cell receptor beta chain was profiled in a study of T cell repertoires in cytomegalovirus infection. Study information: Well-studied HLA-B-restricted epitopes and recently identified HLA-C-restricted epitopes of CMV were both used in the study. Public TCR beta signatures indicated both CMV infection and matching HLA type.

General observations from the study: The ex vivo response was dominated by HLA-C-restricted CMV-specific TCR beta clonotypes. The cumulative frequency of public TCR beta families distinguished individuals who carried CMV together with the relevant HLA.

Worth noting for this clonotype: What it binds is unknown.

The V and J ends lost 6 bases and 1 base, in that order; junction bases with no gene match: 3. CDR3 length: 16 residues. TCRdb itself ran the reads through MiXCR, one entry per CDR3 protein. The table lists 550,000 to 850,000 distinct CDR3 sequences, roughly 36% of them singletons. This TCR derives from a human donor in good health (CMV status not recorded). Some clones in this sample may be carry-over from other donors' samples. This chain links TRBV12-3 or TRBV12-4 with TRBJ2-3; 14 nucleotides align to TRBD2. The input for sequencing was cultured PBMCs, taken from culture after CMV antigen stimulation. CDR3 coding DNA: TGTGCCAGCAGACTGACTAGCGGGAGGGGCACAGATACGCAGTATTTT. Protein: CASRLTSGRGTDTQYF.